The 10 T cell receptor beta chains below come from one sample, sequenced in a study of identical twins. Via MiXCR, TCRdb re-called the 5' RACE reads, giving one row per CDR3 protein. The repertoire holds some 560,000 distinct CDR3 sequences, roughly 9.9% seen once, with 2.5% to 3.5% in the top ten. This sample also belongs to another study, concerning yellow fever vaccine responses in identical twins.

The sample comprised PBMCs. These receptors were obtained from a woman between 18 and 30 years old in good health.

This clonotype was seen only a few times. This chain uses TRBV7-3 with TRBJ2-3; TRBD2 might be the D (6 bases). The CDR3 has 13 residues. Germline V gene lookup returns CDR1 SGHTA and CDR2 FQGTGA. The V gene lost 0 bases and the J gene lost 10 bases, with 11 bases spanning the gap. CDR3 in amino acids: CASSLTGGDSQYF. CDR3 DNA sequence: TGTGCCAGCAGCTTAACCGGCGGGGATTCGCAGTATTTT.

Details on this clonotype: A read error may produce the germline difference seen at one junction end. This chain joins TRBV10-2 and TRBJ2-7, with D unclear. The CDR3 has 15 amino acids. Germline V gives CDR1 WSHSY, CDR2 SAAADI. For the CDR3, the DNA is TGCGCCAGCTGTGACTTCCCCGACTTCCGTTCCGAGCAGTACTTC. Translating it yields CASCDFPDFRSEQYF.

This clonotype showed up many times. The chain employs TRBV20-1 and TRBJ2-7, with D perhaps matching TRBD1 (6 bases). V was clipped by 3 bases and J by 2 bases, with 14 bases between them. The CDR3 sequence is 14 residues long. Germline CDR1 reads DFQATT; CDR2 reads SNEGSKA (reference sequence). The chain's CDR3 is CSASLSGAAYEQYF. CDR3 DNA sequence: TGCAGTGCTAGCTTGTCAGGGGCGGCCTACGAGCAGTACTTC.

The chain has TRBV29-1 and TRBJ2-1; TRBD2 matches at 10 bases. V trimming: 7 bases; J trimming: 5 bases; junction bases outside the gene matches: 2. CDR1 and CDR2 from the germline V gene are SQVTM and ANQGSEA. This CDR3 has 12 amino acids. CDR3 residues: CSEGLANNEQFF. The CDR3 DNA reads TGCAGCGAGGGACTAGCGAACAATGAGCAGTTCTTC.

This clonotype was detected ten times or more. The chain employs TRBV6-1 and TRBJ2-5, with 7 bases lining up with TRBD2. Trimming at V came to 1 base and at J to 5 bases, leaving 4 bases not matched to a gene. The V gene's germline CDR1 is MNHNS and CDR2 SASEGT. The length of the CDR3 is 14 residues. The CDR3 protein is CASSEGEGWETQYF. CDR3 bases: TGTGCCAGCAGTGAAGGGGAGGGTTGGGAGACCCAGTACTTC.

The chain combines TRBV28 with TRBJ2-7, with 11 nucleotides matching TRBD1. The CDR3 length is 15 residues. Per germline, CDR1 MDHEN and CDR2 SYDVKM. The J segment lost 5 bases and the V segment lost 5 bases, leaving 8 bases of the junction unmatched. CDR3 loop: CASSAGAGQGDEQYF. The DNA for the CDR3 is TGTGCCAGCAGTGCGGGCGCGGGACAGGGGGACGAGCAGTACTTC.

This clonotype was seen a few times. CDR3 DNA sequence: TGTGCCAGCAGCTTCGAGGGGGCTTACTATGGCTACACCTTC. It is translated as CASSFEGAYYGYTF. The genes are TRBV7-2 and TRBJ1-2; 7 bases line up with TRBD1. The V gene's germline CDR1 is SGHTA and CDR2 FQGNSA. After removal of 3 bases from V and 3 bases from J, the junction contained 4 bases not matched to a gene. This CDR3 is built from 14 residues. The variable domain in full, with the rest retrieved from reference TRBV7-2 and TRBJ1-2, is GAGVSQSPSNKVTEKGKDVELRCDPISGHTALYWYRQSLGQGLEFLIYFQGNSAPDKSGLPSDRFSAERTGGSVSTLTIQRTQQEDSAVYLCASSFEGAYYGYTFGSGTRLTVV.

J is TRBJ2-2 and V is TRBV11-3; a possible D gene is TRBD2 (5 bases). The CDR3 contains 14 residues. With 4 bases removed from V and 6 bases from J, the gap between germline ends came to 12 bases. Germline V lookup: CDR1 SGHNT, CDR2 YENEEA. For the CDR3, the DNA is TGTGCCAGCAGCTCAGGACTTGGGCCCGGGGAGCTGTTTTTT. Protein: CASSSGLGPGELFF.

This clonotype was seen more than once but under ten times. The CDR3 is CASAPLYEQYF. DNA of the CDR3: TGTGCCAGCGCTCCCCTTTACGAGCAGTACTTC. This chain uses TRBV7-9 with TRBJ2-7; D is unresolved. The germline V gene encodes CDR1 SEHNR and CDR2 FQNEAQ (reference sequence). This CDR3 is 11 amino acids long. V gave up 8 bases and J gave up 4 bases, with 9 bases separating them.

This chain uses TRBV11-2 with TRBJ2-5, with 12 positions matching TRBD2. Germline V CDR1 and CDR2: SGHAT, FQNNGV. The CDR3 contains 16 residues. J gave up 5 bases and V 0 bases, and 4 bases lay outside the gene matches. The CDR3 here is CASSLDTGLAGETQYF. The CDR3 DNA reads TGTGCCAGCAGCTTAGATACAGGACTAGCGGGGGAGACCCAGTACTTC. The variable domain in full, completed from reference TRBV11-2 and TRBJ2-5, reads EAGVAQSPRYKIIEKRQSVAFWCNPISGHATLYWYQQILGQGPKLLIQFQNNGVVDDSQLPKDRFSAERLKGVDSTLKIQPAKLEDSAVYLCASSLDTGLAGETQYFGPGTRLLVL.